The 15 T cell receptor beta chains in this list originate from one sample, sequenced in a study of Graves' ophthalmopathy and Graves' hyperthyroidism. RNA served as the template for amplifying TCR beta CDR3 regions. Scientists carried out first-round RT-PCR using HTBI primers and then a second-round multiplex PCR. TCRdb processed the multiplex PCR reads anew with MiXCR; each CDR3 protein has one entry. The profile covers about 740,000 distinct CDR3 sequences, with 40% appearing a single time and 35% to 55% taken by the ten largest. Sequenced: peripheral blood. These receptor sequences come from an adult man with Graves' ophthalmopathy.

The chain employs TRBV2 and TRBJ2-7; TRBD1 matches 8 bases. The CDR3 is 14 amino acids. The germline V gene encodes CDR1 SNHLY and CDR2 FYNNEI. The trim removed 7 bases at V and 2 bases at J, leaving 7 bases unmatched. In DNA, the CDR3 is TGTGCCAGCAACTTAGGACAGGGCCCCTACGAGCAGTACTTC. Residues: CASNLGQGPYEQYF. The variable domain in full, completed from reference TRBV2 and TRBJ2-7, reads EPEVTQTPSHQVTQMGQEVILRCVPISNHLYFYWYRQILGQKVEFLVSFYNNEISEKSEIFDDQFSVERPDGSNFTLKIRSTKLEDSAMYFCASNLGQGPYEQYFGPGTRLTVT.

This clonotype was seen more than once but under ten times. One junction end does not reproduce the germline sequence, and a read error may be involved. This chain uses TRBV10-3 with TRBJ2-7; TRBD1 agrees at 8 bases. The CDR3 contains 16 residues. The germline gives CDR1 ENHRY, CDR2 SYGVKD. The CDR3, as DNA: TGTGCCAGCAGTGACCCGACAGGGGTCGGAGGCTACGAGCAGTACTTC. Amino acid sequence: CASSDPTGVGGYEQYF.

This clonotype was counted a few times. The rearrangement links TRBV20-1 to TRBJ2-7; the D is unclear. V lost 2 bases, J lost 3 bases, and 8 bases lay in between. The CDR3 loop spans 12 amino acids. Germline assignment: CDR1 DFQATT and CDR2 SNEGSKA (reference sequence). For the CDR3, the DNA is TGCAGTGCTAGACCTCCCGACTACGAGCAGTACTTC. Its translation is CSARPPDYEQYF.

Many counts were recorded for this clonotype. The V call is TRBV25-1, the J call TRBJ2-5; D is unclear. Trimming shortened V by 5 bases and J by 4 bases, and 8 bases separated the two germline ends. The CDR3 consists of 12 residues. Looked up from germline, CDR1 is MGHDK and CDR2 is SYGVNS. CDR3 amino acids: CASSILPETQYF. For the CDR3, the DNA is TGTGCCAGCAGTATTCTACCAGAGACCCAGTACTTC.

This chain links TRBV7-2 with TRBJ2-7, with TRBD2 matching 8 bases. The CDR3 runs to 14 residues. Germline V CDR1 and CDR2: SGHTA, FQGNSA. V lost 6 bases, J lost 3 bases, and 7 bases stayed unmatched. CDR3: CASSREGHYYEQYF. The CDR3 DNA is TGTGCCAGCAGTCGGGAGGGTCACTACTACGAGCAGTACTTC.

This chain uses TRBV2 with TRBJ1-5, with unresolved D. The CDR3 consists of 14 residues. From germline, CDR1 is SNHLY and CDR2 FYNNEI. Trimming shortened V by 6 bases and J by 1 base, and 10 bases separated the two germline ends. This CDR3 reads CASRLRESNQPQHF. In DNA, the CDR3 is TGTGCCAGCAGGCTGCGGGAGAGCAATCAGCCCCAGCATTTT. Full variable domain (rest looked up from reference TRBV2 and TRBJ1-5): EPEVTQTPSHQVTQMGQEVILRCVPISNHLYFYWYRQILGQKVEFLVSFYNNEISEKSEIFDDQFSVERPDGSNFTLKIRSTKLEDSAMYFCASRLRESNQPQHFGDGTRLSIL.

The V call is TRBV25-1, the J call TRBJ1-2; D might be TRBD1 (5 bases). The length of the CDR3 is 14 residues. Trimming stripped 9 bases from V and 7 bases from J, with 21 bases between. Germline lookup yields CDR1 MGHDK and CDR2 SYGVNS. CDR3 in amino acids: CASKIRGGGAGYTF. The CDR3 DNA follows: TGTGCCAGTAAAATACGTGGGGGGGGAGCTGGCTACACCTTC.

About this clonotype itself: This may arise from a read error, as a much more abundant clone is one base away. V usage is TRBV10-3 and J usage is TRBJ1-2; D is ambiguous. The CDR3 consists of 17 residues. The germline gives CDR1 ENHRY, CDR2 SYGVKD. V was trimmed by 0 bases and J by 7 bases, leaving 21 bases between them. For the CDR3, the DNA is TGTGCCATCAGTGAGTCGGGGAACCGGAGAGGATGGGGTGGCTACACCTTC. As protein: CAISESGNRRGWGGYTF.

CDR3 amino acids: CASKAPGGQPQHF. CDR3 nucleotides: TGTGCCAGTAAAGCCCCGGGTGGTCAGCCCCAGCATTTT. The rearrangement uses TRBV19 and TRBJ1-5; no reliable D call. Per germline, CDR1 LNHDA and CDR2 SQIVND (reference sequence). CDR3 length equals 13 residues. V lost 7 bases, J lost 6 bases, and 13 bases lay in between.

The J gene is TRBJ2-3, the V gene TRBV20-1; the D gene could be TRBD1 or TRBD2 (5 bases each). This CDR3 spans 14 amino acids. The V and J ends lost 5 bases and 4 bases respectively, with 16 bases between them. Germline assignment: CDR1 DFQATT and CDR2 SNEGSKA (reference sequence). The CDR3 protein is CSASGPPLADTQYF. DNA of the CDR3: TGCAGTGCTTCGGGACCGCCGCTGGCAGATACGCAGTATTTT.

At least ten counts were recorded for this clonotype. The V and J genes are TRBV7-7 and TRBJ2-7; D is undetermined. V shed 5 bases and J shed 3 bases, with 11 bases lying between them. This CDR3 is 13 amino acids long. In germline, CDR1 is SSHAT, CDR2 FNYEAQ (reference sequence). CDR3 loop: CASSPDHGYEQYF. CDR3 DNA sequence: TGTGCCAGCAGCCCGGACCACGGCTACGAGCAGTACTTC.

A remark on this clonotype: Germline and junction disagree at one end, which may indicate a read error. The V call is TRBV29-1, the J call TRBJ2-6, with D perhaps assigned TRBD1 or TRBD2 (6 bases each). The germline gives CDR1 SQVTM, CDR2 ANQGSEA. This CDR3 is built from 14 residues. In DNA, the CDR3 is TGCAGCGTTGCCGGGGGCCCGGACAAAGACACTGAAGCTTTC. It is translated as CSVAGGPDKDTEAF.

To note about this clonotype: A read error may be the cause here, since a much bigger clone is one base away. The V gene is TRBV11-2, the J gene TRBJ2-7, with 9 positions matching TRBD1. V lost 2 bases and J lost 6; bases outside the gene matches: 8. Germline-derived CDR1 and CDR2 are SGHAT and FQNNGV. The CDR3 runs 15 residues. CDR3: CASSLSGTGNREQYF. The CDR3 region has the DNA TGTGCCAGCAGCTTATCCGGGACAGGGAATCGCGAGCAGTACTTC.

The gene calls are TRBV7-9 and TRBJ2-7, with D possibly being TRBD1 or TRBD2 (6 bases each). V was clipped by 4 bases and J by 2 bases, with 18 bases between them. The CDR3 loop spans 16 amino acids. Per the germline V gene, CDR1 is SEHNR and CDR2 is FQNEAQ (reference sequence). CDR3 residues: CASSSYRGPSPYEQYF. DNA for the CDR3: TGTGCCAGCAGCTCCTATCGGGGGCCGTCGCCCTACGAGCAGTACTTC.

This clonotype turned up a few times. DNA for the CDR3: TGTGCCAGCAGTCGATGGGGGACAGGGAGGACTGAAGCTTTCTTT. It specifies CASSRWGTGRTEAFF. This chain uses TRBV12-3 or TRBV12-4 with TRBJ1-1; TRBD1 matches at 9 bases. V trimming: 5 bases; J trimming: 5 bases; junction bases outside the gene matches: 9. The CDR3 contains 15 residues.